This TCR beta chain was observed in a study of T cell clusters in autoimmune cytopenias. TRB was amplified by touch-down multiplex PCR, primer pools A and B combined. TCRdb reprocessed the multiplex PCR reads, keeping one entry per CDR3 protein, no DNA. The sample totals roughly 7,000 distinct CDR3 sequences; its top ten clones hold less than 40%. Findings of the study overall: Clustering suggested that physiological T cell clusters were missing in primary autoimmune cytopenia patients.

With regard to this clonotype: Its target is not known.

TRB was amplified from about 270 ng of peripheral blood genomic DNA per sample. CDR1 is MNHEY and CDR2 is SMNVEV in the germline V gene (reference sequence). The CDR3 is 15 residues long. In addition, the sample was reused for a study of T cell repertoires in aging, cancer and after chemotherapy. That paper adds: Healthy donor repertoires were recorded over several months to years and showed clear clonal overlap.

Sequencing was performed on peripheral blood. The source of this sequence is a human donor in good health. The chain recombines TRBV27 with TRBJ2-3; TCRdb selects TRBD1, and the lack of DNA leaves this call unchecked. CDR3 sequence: CASSLGTARTDTQYF.